This T cell receptor beta chain was captured by sequencing in a study of blood T cell repertoires in COVID-19. Study-level background: Sites in the United States, Italy and Spain provided acute and convalescent COVID-19 samples. From T cells, B-cell-depleted T cells, or PBMCs came the material, which was cDNA or gDNA.

The germline CDR1 and CDR2 sequences are SGHAT and FQNNGV. There are 14 residues in the CDR3. Trimming removed 0 bases from V and 4 bases from J; junction bases left unmatched: 2. This clone was counted a few times. Under the authors' procedure: Nucleated cell number was recorded as an estimate derived from reference gene primer amplification. Libraries were prepared by immunoSEQ multiplex PCR; TCRdb keeps only in-frame clonotypes and omits some of them. That table furnishes V, J and clone size, whereas the DNA furnished D and trimming. The repertoire holds 60,000 or so clones, with over 75% as singletons.

The receptor was isolated from a man aged 55 to 70 with acute or convalescent COVID-19. Sequenced: peripheral blood. This rearrangement joins TRBV11-2 to TRBJ2-7; 8 positions agree with TRBD2. CDR3 nucleotide sequence: TGTGCCAGCAGCTTAGACGGGGGGGGTTACGAGCAGTACTTC. Translating gives CASSLDGGGYEQYF.